These 12 T cell receptor beta chains originate from one sample sequenced in a study of preoperative IRX-2 immunotherapy in early breast cancer. Treatment noted: preoperative locoregional IRX-2 cytokine immunotherapy. The method was immunoSEQ multiplex PCR; TCRdb's version includes in-frame clones alone and lacks a portion of them. This table holds about 32,000 clones, around 86% found once. Here the sequenced sample was lymph node tissue, taken from a patient treated with IRX-2 immunotherapy. The receptors stem from a human donor with breast cancer.

The genes are TRBV1 and TRBJ1-1. TRBV1 is a pseudogene locus. The CDR3 contains 14 residues. The CDR3 DNA reads TGCGCCAGCAGCCAAGATTGGGAGCGGGGAGAAGCTTTCTTT. Its translation: CASSQDWERGEAFF.

The rearrangement links TRBV19 to TRBJ1-5; 8 nucleotides line up with TRBD1. V gave up 7 bases and J gave up 5 bases; unmatched junction bases: 4. This CDR3 is built from 13 residues. Germline loops: CDR1 LNHDA, CDR2 SQIVND (reference sequence). CDR3 residues: CASMDRDDQPQHF. In DNA form, the CDR3 reads TGTGCCAGTATGGACAGGGATGATCAGCCCCAGCATTTT.

The chain combines TRBV9 with TRBJ2-7, with D maybe TRBD1 (6 bases). This CDR3 comprises 15 residues. V lost 0 bases and J lost 2, with 12 bases in between. Germline-derived CDR1 and CDR2 are SGDLS and YYNGEE. The chain's CDR3 is CASSVGQGTTYEQYF. The CDR3 region has the DNA TGTGCCAGCAGCGTAGGGCAGGGGACCACCTACGAGCAGTACTTC.

The J gene is TRBJ2-1, the V gene TRBV19, with D unclear. The CDR3 consists of 11 residues. Trimming took 6 bases from V and 8 from J, leaving 8 bases between them. Germline loops: CDR1 LNHDA, CDR2 SQIVND (reference sequence). CDR3 amino acids: CASSTRHEQFF. In nucleotides, the CDR3 is TGTGCCAGTAGCACCCGCCATGAGCAGTTCTTC. Full variable domain (rest looked up from reference TRBV19 and TRBJ2-1): DGGITQSPKYLFRKEGQNVTLSCEQNLNHDAMYWYRQDPGQGLRLIYYSQIVNDFQKGDIAEGYSVSREKKESFPLTVTSAQKNPTAFYLCASSTRHEQFFGPGTRLTVL.

Only one count was recorded for this clone. The V and J genes are TRBV10-2 and TRBJ1-4, with D hard to call. The CDR3 length is 14 residues. The germline gives CDR1 WSHSY, CDR2 SAAADI. Trimming removed 4 bases from V and 4 bases from J, with 10 bases in between. CDR3 protein: CASSGGGLNEKLFF. The CDR3 nucleotides read TGCGCCAGCAGTGGCGGCGGACTTAATGAAAAACTGTTTTTT.

The V call is TRBV5-1, the J call TRBJ2-1; 7 nucleotides agree with TRBD1. Trimming cost V 0 bases and J 5 bases; bases outside gene matches: 5. CDR1 is SGHRS, CDR2 YFSETQ, per germline. The CDR3 extends over 15 amino acids. This chain's CDR3 is CASSLGQGEHNEQFF. The CDR3 DNA reads as TGCGCCAGCAGCTTGGGGCAGGGGGAACACAATGAGCAGTTCTTC.

The V call is TRBV27, the J call TRBJ1-2; TRBD1 is a possible D gene (5 bases). Trimming cost V 5 bases and J 8 bases, with 18 bases left between them. CDR1 and CDR2 (germline): MNHEY, SMNVEV (reference sequence). The CDR3 loop spans 14 amino acids. For the CDR3, the DNA is TGTGCCAGCAGTACACGAGGGGACCTGGGGGGCTACACCTTC. Translating gives CASSTRGDLGGYTF.

This clone was seen a few times. The V call is TRBV15, the J call TRBJ1-5; tentative D call: TRBD1 (6 bases). The CDR3 contains 15 residues. The ends were cut back, 3 bases at V and 6 bases at J, with 15 bases in the middle. Germline V gene lookup returns CDR1 LNHNV and CDR2 YYDKDF (reference sequence). CDR3 bases: TGTGCCACCAGCAGGGCCACAGGGTGGGGTCAGCCCCAGCATTTT. Translated, it gives CATSRATGWGQPQHF.

The rearrangement uses TRBV7-5 and TRBJ1-4; TRBD1, the D gene given by the table, was not confirmed from the DNA. TRBV7-5 is marked as a pseudogene. The CDR3 is 18 residues long. In nucleotides, the CDR3 is TGTGCCAGCAGCATCCGGACACTATCACTTGCAACTAATGAAAAACTGTTTTTT. The encoded protein is CASSIRTLSLATNEKLFF.

This chain links TRBV6-7 with TRBJ2-2; D is unresolved. TRBV6-7 is marked as an open reading frame, function uncertain. The V end lost 2 bases, the J end lost 2 bases, and 6 bases lay between the germline ends. This CDR3 region has 14 residues. The CDR3: CASSYVTNTGELFF. In DNA, the CDR3 is TGTGCCAGCAGTTACGTAACAAACACCGGGGAGCTGTTTTTT.

The chain couples TRBV5-5 to TRBJ1-1, with D hard to call. Germline V lookup: CDR1 SGHKS, CDR2 YYEKEE (reference sequence). Trimming stripped 4 bases from V and 0 bases from J, with 16 bases between. The CDR3 has 16 residues. CDR3 sequence (DNA): TGTGCCAGCAGCCCCGGACGAGACGTAATGAACACTGAAGCTTTCTTT. Translated, it gives CASSPGRDVMNTEAFF.

This clone has only a few counts. Other DNA variants within this sample encode the same CDR3. The J gene is TRBJ2-1, the V gene TRBV11-3; 11 nucleotides agree with TRBD2. Germline values: CDR1 SGHNT, CDR2 YENEEA. This CDR3 spans 15 amino acids. The ends lost 5 bases at V and 5 bases at J; junction bases unmatched: 5. CDR3 nucleotide sequence: TGTGCCAGCAGCCCGGGACTAGCGGCTAACAATGAGCAGTTCTTC. Protein sequence: CASSPGLAANNEQFF.